This T cell receptor (beta chain) derives from a study of blood T cell repertoires in COVID-19. Some clones are missing from TCRdb's copy, which holds only in-frame ones; the method was immunoSEQ multiplex PCR. The table lists more than 200,000 clones, approximately 86% of them singletons. This CDR3 spans 13 amino acids. Germline V gene sequence: CDR1 SGHTA, CDR2 FQGNSA. The V gene lost 3 bases and the J gene lost 4 bases, with 7 bases spanning the gap. This chain links TRBV7-2 with TRBJ1-3; TRBD1 might be the D (5 bases). The sample comprised peripheral blood. This sequence was found in a woman in her forties or fifties with COVID-19, enrolled during active disease. CDR3 sequence: CASSFRGGNTIYF. For the CDR3, the DNA is TGTGCCAGCAGCTTTCGGGGGGGAAACACCATATATTTT.